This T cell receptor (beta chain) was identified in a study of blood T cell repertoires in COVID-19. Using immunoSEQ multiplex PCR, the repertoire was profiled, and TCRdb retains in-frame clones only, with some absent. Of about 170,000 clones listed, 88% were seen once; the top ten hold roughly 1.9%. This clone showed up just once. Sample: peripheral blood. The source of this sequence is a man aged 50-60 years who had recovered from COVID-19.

CDR3 sequence: CASSSGTDSYNEQFF. CDR3 DNA: TGTGCCAGCAGTTCCGGGACAGATTCCTACAATGAGCAGTTCTTC. The chain couples TRBV7-8 to TRBJ2-1; 7 bases fit TRBD1. Germline CDR1 reads SGHVS; CDR2 reads FQNEAQ. The CDR3 is 15 residues long. V lost 6 bases to trimming and J lost 1 base; unmatched junction nucleotides: 6. The full variable domain, completed using reference TRBV7-8 and TRBJ2-1, is GAGVSQSPRYKVAKRGQDVALRCDPISGHVSLFWYQQALGQGPEFLTYFQNEAQLDKSGLPSDRFFAERPEGSVSTLKIQRTQQEDSAVYLCASSSGTDSYNEQFFGPGTRLTVL.